This T cell receptor beta chain was retrieved from a study of human T cells and chemical hapten exposure listed by TCRdb under 2021. Notes on the research overall: For sensitization, 2% DPC in acetone was applied to an approximately 2 cm by approximately 2 cm area of upper inner arm skin. Throughout the study period of roughly 24 weeks, patients also received therapeutic DPC doses to the scalp every week. Patch tests used Finn chambers with 0.01% DPC on the upper back, scored after 6 days by International Contact Dermatitis Research Group standards. Most of the patients in the cohort were female, and the cohort covered alopecia areata with under or over 50% scalp involvement, alopecia totalis and alopecia universalis. The libraries were sequenced as a pool, and the TCR yield per sample differed mostly because of small variations in library volumes within the pool. This study followed changes in the peripheral blood TCR repertoire in vivo during primary and secondary sensitization of alopecia patients to the hapten diphenylcyclopropenone (DPC). Blood samples were taken from patients before sensitization (week 0) and at 2, 6 and about 24 weeks after DPC sensitization. For TCR sequencing, blood came from about 28 alopecia patients at anywhere from one to four time points (pre-sensitization, 2, 6 and 24 weeks). The study at large found these results: Expanded TCRs formed significantly more large CDR3 similarity clusters than pre-sensitization or healthy control sets, consistent with antigen-driven responses. Because every patient had alopecia, a presumed autoimmune disease, the patients' immune response might differ from that of healthy individuals. Repeated subsampling changed both the strength of the expansion versus patch-test correlation and the threshold at which that correlation became significant. Patch test score correlated positively with the number of PT1 expanded TCRs, reaching significance at thresholds 8, 16 and 32 but not at 4. The number of TCRs above 1 in 1000 frequency did not change with DPC sensitization; there was no evidence of global repertoire structure alterations.

The table lists this clonotype with a few counts. Its antigen is currently not known. Base qualities are not at hand, and no much larger clone is one base apart. The meaning of the sample's time point label: pre-sensitization, week 0. The treatment or condition label of this sample denotes: therapeutic diphenylcyclopropenone sensitization with weekly scalp DPC. Blood at each patch-test visit was drawn before the patch test was applied. Patients were eligible if aged 18 to 70, diagnosed with alopecia and judged suitable for DPC therapy, and pregnant patients were excluded. Total RNA was extracted from unfractionated whole blood that had been collected in Tempus Blood RNA tubes. From cysteine to phenylalanine, the CDR3 is 11 amino acids long. This entry keeps only the CDR3 DNA: 33 bases, framed from base 1. Between the V and J ends, shortened by 3 bases and 7 bases respectively, the junction contains 4 bases. CDR1 and CDR2, looked up from the germline V gene (reference sequence), are LNHDA and SQIVND.

Libraries were prepared through RACE. Reads for this sample came from a NextSeq 500. Library preparation attached unique molecular identifiers to individual cDNA molecules for quantitative, reproducible TCR counting. Both TCR alpha and TCR beta chains were sequenced from each blood RNA sample. For the original study's pipeline: The median number of TCRs per sample was some 100,000, ranging from about 20,000 to 700,000. The Decombinator software suite was used to annotate V, J and CDR3 in the TCR reads. To make PS versus PT1 abundance plots, every sample was subsampled to the same number of TCRs (28,000). Expanded TCRs were defined as absent before sensitization and observed at least eight times at the 2-week time point. The public reads were reprocessed in TCRdb via fastp at Q25 and MiXCR, keeping in-frame beta chains. Rows are combined by CDR3 protein, so each entry shows the most common genes and DNA. The authors' filters were not applied to this entry. Recorded for this sample are 350,000 to 400,000 distinct CDR3 sequences; roughly 5.3% of them occurred a single time. The ten largest clones represent 2.5% to 3% of the sample.

The chain joins TRBV19 to TRBJ2-4; the D gene cannot be named for sure. Sequenced material: whole blood, taken in connection with sensitization to the hapten diphenylcyclopropenone (DPC). The TCR comes from a woman aged 45-59 years with alopecia areata. Some clones in this sample may be carry-over from other donors' samples. The nucleotides read TGTGCCAGTAGTATTAGCAACATTCAGTACTTC. Protein translation: CASSISNIQYF. Beyond the CDR3, the reference TRBV19 and TRBJ2-4 genes provide the residues; the full variable domain reads: DGGITQSPKYLFRKEGQNVTLSCEQNLNHDAMYWYRQDPGQGLRLIYYSQIVNDFQKGDIAEGYSVSREKKESFPLTVTSAQKNPTAFYLCASSISNIQYFGAGTRLSVL.